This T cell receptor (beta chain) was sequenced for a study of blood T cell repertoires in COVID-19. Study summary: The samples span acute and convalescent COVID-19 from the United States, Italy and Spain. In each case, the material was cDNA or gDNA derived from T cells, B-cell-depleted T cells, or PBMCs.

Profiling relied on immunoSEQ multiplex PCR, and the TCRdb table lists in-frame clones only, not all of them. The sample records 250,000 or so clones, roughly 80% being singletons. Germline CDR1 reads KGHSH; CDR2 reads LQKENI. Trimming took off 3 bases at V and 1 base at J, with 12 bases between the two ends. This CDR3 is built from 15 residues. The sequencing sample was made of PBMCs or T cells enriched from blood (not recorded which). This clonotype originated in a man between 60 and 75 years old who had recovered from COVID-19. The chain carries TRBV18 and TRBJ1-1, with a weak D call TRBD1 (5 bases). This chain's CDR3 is CASSPLGAKNTEAFF. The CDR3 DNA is TGTGCCAGCTCACCGTTAGGGGCCAAGAACACTGAAGCTTTCTTT.